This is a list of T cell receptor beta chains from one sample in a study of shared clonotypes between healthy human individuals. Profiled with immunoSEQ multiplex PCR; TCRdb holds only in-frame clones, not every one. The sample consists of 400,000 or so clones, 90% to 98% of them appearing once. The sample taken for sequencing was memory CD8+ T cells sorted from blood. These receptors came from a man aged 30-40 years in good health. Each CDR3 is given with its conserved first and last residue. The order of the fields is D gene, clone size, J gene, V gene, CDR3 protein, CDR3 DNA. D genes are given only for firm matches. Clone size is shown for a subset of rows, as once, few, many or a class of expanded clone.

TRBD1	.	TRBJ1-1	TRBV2	CANQDRATEAFF	TGTGCCAACCAAGACAGGGCAACTGAAGCTTTCTTT
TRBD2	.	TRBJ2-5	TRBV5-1	CASSPGGAQETQYF	TGCGCCAGCAGCCCGGGGGGAGCTCAAGAGACCCAGTACTTC
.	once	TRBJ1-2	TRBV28	CASSPGTRDGGYTF	TGTGCCAGCTCTCCGGGCACCCGGGATGGGGGCTACACCTTC
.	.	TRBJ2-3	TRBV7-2	CASSLLPATTDTQYF	TGTGCCAGCAGCTTACTTCCGGCAACCACAGATACGCAGTATTTT
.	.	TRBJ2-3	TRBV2	CASRTGRLTDTQYF	TGTGCCAGCAGGACCGGGCGGCTCACAGATACGCAGTATTTT
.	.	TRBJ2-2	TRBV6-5	CASRSGPSNTGELFF	TGTGCCAGCAGATCAGGGCCCTCGAACACCGGGGAGCTGTTTTTT
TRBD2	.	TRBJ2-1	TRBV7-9	CASSVQLAGGPHEQFF	TGTGCCAGCAGCGTCCAACTAGCGGGAGGGCCGCATGAGCAGTTCTTC
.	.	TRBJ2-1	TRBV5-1	CASSLRGAYEQFF	TGCGCCAGCAGCTTACGGGGGGCCTATGAGCAGTTCTTC
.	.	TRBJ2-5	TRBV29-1	CSVEGGARWYF	TGCAGCGTTGAAGGGGGGGCTAGATGGTACTTC
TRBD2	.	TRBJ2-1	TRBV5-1	CASSLSSGGYNEQFF	TGCGCCAGCAGCTTGAGTAGCGGGGGGTACAATGAGCAGTTCTTC
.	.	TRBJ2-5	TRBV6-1	CASSVFDGETQYF	TGTGCCAGCAGTGTCTTCGATGGGGAGACCCAGTACTTC
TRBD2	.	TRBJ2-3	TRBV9	CASSPEGGRGGDTQYF	TGTGCCAGCAGCCCAGAGGGCGGGAGGGGAGGAGATACGCAGTATTTT
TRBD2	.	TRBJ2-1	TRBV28	CASSSAAGGKNEQFF	TGTGCCAGCAGTTCCGCAGCGGGAGGTAAAAATGAGCAGTTCTTC
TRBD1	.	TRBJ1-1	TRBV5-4	CASSLFGGQGRRAFF	TGTGCCAGCAGCTTGTTTGGCGGACAGGGAAGGCGGGCTTTCTTT
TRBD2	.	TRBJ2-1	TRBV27	CASSLGLAGDSYEQFF	TGTGCCAGCAGTTTAGGACTAGCGGGAGATAGCTATGAGCAGTTCTTC
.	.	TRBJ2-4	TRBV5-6	CASRDQLAKNIQYF	TGTGCCAGCAGAGATCAGCTAGCCAAAAACATTCAGTACTTC
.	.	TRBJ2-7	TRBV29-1	CSLGNGLLGEQYF	TGCAGCTTAGGGAATGGGTTACTGGGCGAGCAGTACTTC
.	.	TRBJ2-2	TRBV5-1	CASSFVGLNTGELFF	TGCGCCAGCAGCTTTGTGGGACTGAACACCGGGGAGCTGTTTTTT
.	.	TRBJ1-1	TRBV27	CASSSGLRPWNTEAFF	TGTGCCAGCAGTTCGGGACTCCGACCCTGGAACACTGAAGCTTTCTTT
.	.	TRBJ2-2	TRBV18	CASGRGGGNTGELFF	TGTGCCAGCGGCCGCGGGGGCGGTAACACCGGGGAGCTGTTTTTT
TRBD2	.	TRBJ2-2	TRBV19	CASSILAGTGELFF	TGTGCCAGTAGTATTCTAGCGGGAACCGGGGAGCTGTTTTTT
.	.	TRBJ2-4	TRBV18	CASSPTNFGAKNIQYF	TGTGCCAGCTCACCTACGAACTTTGGGGCCAAAAACATTCAGTACTTC
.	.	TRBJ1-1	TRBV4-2	CASSQEGSKNTEAFF	TGTGCCAGCAGCCAAGAGGGGAGCAAGAACACTGAAGCTTTCTTT
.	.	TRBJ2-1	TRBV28	CASSYYDDEQFF	TGTGCCAGCAGTTATTATGACGATGAGCAGTTCTTC
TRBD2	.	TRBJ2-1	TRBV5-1	CASSLGGTRGRHEQFF	TGCGCCAGCAGCTTGGGGGGGACTAGAGGCCGCCATGAGCAGTTCTTC
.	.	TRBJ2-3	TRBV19	CASSPTASSTDTQYF	TGTGCCAGTAGTCCCACAGCTTCTAGCACAGATACGCAGTATTTT
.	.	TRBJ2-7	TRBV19	CASSIGQGLFYEQYF	TGTGCCAGTAGTATAGGACAGGGACTCTTCTACGAGCAGTACTTC